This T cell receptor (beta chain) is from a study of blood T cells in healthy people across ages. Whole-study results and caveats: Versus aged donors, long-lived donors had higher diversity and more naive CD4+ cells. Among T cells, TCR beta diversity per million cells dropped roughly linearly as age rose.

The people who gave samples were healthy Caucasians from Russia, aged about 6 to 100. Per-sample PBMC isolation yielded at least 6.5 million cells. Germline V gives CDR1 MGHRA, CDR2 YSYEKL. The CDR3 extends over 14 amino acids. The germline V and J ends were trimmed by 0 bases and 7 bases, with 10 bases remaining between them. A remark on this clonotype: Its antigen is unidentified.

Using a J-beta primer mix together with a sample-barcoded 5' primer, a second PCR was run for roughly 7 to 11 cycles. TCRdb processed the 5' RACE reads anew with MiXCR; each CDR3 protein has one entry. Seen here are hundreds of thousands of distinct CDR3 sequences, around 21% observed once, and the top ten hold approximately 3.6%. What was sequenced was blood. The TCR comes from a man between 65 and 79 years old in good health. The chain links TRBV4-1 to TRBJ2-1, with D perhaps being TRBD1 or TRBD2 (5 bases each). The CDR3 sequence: CASSQEEGINEQFF. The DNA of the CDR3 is TGCGCCAGCAGCCAAGAAGAGGGGATTAATGAGCAGTTCTTC.